This T cell receptor beta chain stems from a study of T-cell reconstitution after alpha-beta-depleted transplantation in children. The authors prepared the TCRbeta library with unique molecular identifiers. TCRdb re-analysed the PCR reads in MiXCR, keeping a single row per CDR3 protein. This table has about 580,000 distinct CDR3 sequences, 23% appearing once. Per the germline V gene, CDR1 is SEHNR and CDR2 is FQNEAQ (reference sequence). Trimming left V 3 bases short and J 0 bases short, with 12 bases between. The CDR3 totals 15 residues. The study's findings and limits: Expanded clones from the graft, numbering several hundred, reportedly supplied alpha-beta T cells about two months after transplant. Among T cells one year after transplant, newly produced cells accounted for most counts and diversity. Surviving recipient T cells and thymic progenitors underlay high day-60 TCRbeta diversity in some patients.

Remarks on this clonotype: Its antigen is still unknown.

The sequences come from PBMCs, mostly from graft donor cells, collected 360 days after TCRalphabeta/CD19-depleted stem cell transplant. This chain uses TRBV7-9 with TRBJ2-7; D tentatively reads TRBD1 or TRBD2 (6 bases each). The clonotype comes from a boy under two years old who had a stem cell transplant for acute myeloid leukemia, so the T cells may come from the graft donor. As DNA, the CDR3 is TGTGCCAGCAGCTTTTTTACGGGGGCCTCCTACGAGCAGTACTTC. Translating it yields CASSFFTGASYEQYF.